These T cell receptor beta chains were read from a single sample in a study of blood T cell repertoires in COVID-19. The method was immunoSEQ multiplex PCR; TCRdb's version includes in-frame clones alone and lacks a portion of them. The sample contains around 100,000 clones, 80% to 95% of which appear only once. The sample was peripheral blood. Receptors were obtained from a man over 45 with active COVID-19. Each CDR3 is given with its conserved first and last residue. D genes are given only for firm matches. Part of the rows lack a size; the others show once, few, many or a class for expanded clones.

V	size	J	D	DNA	CDR3
TRBV11-3	-	TRBJ2-3	TRBD1	TGTGCCAGCAGCACCCGACAGGGGATCTTTGTAAATACGCAGTATTTT	CASSTRQGIFVNTQYF
TRBV5-6	once	TRBJ2-1	-	TGTGCCAGCAACCGGGGACAACCCAATGAGCAGTTCTTC	CASNRGQPNEQFF
TRBV12-3/TRBV12-4	-	TRBJ2-7	-	TGTGCCAGCAGTTTTCGGTCTTACGAGCAGTACTTC	CASSFRSYEQYF
TRBV15	-	TRBJ2-5	-	TGTGCCACCAGCAGGTATCGGGGAGAGACCCAGTACTTC	CATSRYRGETQYF
TRBV11-3	-	TRBJ2-1	TRBD2	TGTGCCAGCAGCTTAGAGAGCGGGCTAGCGGGAGCTAAAAATGAGCAGTTCTTC	CASSLESGLAGAKNEQFF
TRBV5-4	-	TRBJ1-2	-	TGTGCCAGCAGCTTGGAGGGAGATTATAACTATGGCTACACCTTC	CASSLEGDYNYGYTF
TRBV19	-	TRBJ2-1	TRBD1	TGTGCCAGTAGTGCCGGGGACAGGTACAATGAGCAGTTCTTC	CASSAGDRYNEQFF
TRBV5-1	-	TRBJ2-1	TRBD2	TGCGCCAGCAGGTTAGCGGGGGGCCGGGGGCAGTTCTTC	CASRLAGGRGQFF
TRBV19	-	TRBJ1-6	TRBD1	TGTGCCAGTAGTACGACAGGGGGGGTGGTGGGTTCACCCCTCCACTTT	CASSTTGGVVGSPLHF
TRBV5-6	-	TRBJ2-5	TRBD1	TGTGCCAGCAGCTTGGGCCAGGGGGCAGAGACCCAGTACTTC	CASSLGQGAETQYF
TRBV4-2	-	TRBJ1-1	-	TGTGCCAGCAGCCAATCAGGGATGAACACTGAAGCTTTCTTT	CASSQSGMNTEAFF
TRBV9	-	TRBJ1-3	-	TGTGCCAGCAGCGTAGATGGCAGCTCTGGAAACACCATATATTTT	CASSVDGSSGNTIYF
TRBV7-3	-	TRBJ2-1	TRBD2	TGTGCCAGCAGCTCTAGCGGGGGGCTGGGTGAGCAGTTCTTC	CASSSSGGLGEQFF
TRBV5-1	-	TRBJ2-2	TRBD1	TGCGCCACCCAGGGGGAAATTAACACCGGGGAGCTGTTTTTT	CATQGEINTGELFF
TRBV25-1	-	TRBJ2-7	-	TGTGCCAGCAGAACGTCGGGGACAGCGGGTTCCGAGCAGTACTTC	CASRTSGTAGSEQYF
TRBV7-2	-	TRBJ1-4	-	TGTGCCAGCAGAGGGGGGGACACAACTAATGAAAAACTGTTTTTT	CASRGGDTTNEKLFF
TRBV6-2/TRBV6-3	-	TRBJ1-5	-	TGTGCCAGCAGTCACGGACAGAATCCGGGCCAGCCCCAGCATTTT	CASSHGQNPGQPQHF
TRBV5-1	-	TRBJ2-2	-	TGCGCCAGCAGCTCCCGGGGGACTCCGAGAAACACCGGGGAGCTGTTTTTT	CASSSRGTPRNTGELFF
TRBV11-2	-	TRBJ2-5	TRBD1	TGTGCCAGCAGCCAGGGACAGGGGACCCACCAAGAGACCCAGTACTTC	CASSQGQGTHQETQYF
TRBV6-5	-	TRBJ1-1	TRBD1	TGTGCCAGCAGCCCCCTCGACAGGGAGAACACTGAAGCTTTCTTT	CASSPLDRENTEAFF
TRBV7-6	-	TRBJ1-4	-	TGTGCCAGCAGCTTAGGCCTAGGGCAGGGAGGAGAAAAACTGTTTTTT	CASSLGLGQGGEKLFF
TRBV19	-	TRBJ2-6	TRBD1	TGTGCCAGTAGCCCAGGGGGAGGGGCCAACGTCCTGACTTTC	CASSPGGGANVLTF
TRBV4-1	-	TRBJ2-5	-	TGCGCCAGCAGCCAAGACGGCGCGCCGCGGGTAGAGACCCAGTACTTC	CASSQDGAPRVETQYF
TRBV5-1	-	TRBJ1-5	-	TGCGCCAGCAGGGCGGAAAGCAATCAGCCCCAGCATTTT	CASRAESNQPQHF
TRBV3-1/TRBV3-2	-	TRBJ2-1	-	TGTGCCAGCAGCTACAGGGTAACGAAGGGTATGAATGAGCAGTTCTTC	CASSYRVTKGMNEQFF
TRBV11-2	-	TRBJ2-5	TRBD2	TGTGCCAGCAGCTGGACTAGCGGGGGGACCTTAATTCAAGAGACCCAGTACTTC	CASSWTSGGTLIQETQYF
TRBV4-1	few	TRBJ1-2	-	TGCGCCAGCAGCCAGGGACGGGAGGGGAACTATGGCTACACCTTC	CASSQGREGNYGYTF
TRBV7-2	-	TRBJ2-1	TRBD1	TGTGCCAGCAGCCCTGTGGGGACAGGGGTATACAATGAGCAGTTCTTC	CASSPVGTGVYNEQFF
TRBV9	-	TRBJ2-1	TRBD2	TGTGCCAGCAGCGCTAGCGGGGGGTCCTACAATGAGCAGTTCTTC	CASSASGGSYNEQFF
TRBV6-5	-	TRBJ2-1	TRBD2	TGTGCCAGCACAGAACTAGCGGGAGAGGAGAATGAGCAGTTCTTC	CASTELAGEENEQFF
TRBV27	-	TRBJ2-2	-	TGTGCCAGCAGTTTAAAGTGCCTCTTAAGCCCCCCCCTCGCGAACACCGGGGAGCTGTTTTTT	CASSLKCLLSPPLANTGELFF
TRBV11-3	-	TRBJ1-5	-	TGTGCCAGCAGCTTAGCGGGCAATCAGCCCCAGCATTTT	CASSLAGNQPQHF
TRBV5-4	-	TRBJ1-1	-	TGTGCCAGCAGCGTACAGGAGAACACTGAAGCTTTCTTT	CASSVQENTEAFF
TRBV7-2	once	TRBJ2-1	-	TGTGCCAGCAGCTTAGCGGGAGGCGACCCGGGCAATGAGCAGTTCTTC	CASSLAGGDPGNEQFF
TRBV12-3/TRBV12-4	-	TRBJ2-1	-	TGTGCCAGCAGTTTGGCTGGGGCGGATGAGCAGTTCTTC	CASSLAGADEQFF
TRBV7-8	-	TRBJ1-5	TRBD1	TGTGCCAGCAGCTTAGATGACAGGGGACAGCCCCAGCATTTT	CASSLDDRGQPQHF
TRBV18	-	TRBJ2-3	TRBD2	TGTGCCAGCTCACCACAAGCGGGGGCAAGCACAGATACGCAGTATTTT	CASSPQAGASTDTQYF
TRBV6-1	-	TRBJ1-2	-	TGTGCCAGCAGTGAATCCCAGGTGCGTGGCTACACCTTC	CASSESQVRGYTF
TRBV2	-	TRBJ2-7	-	TGTGCCAGCAGCGCGGACATCGCCTACGAGCAGTACTTC	CASSADIAYEQYF
TRBV10-3	-	TRBJ2-3	-	TGTGCCATCAGTGAGGGTATCCTGACTAGTACCCACAGAGATACGCAGTATTTT	CAISEGILTSTHRDTQYF
TRBV9	once	TRBJ1-1	TRBD1	TGTGCCAGCAGCGTAGAGGGGACAGGGTTGGGAACTGAAGCTTTCTTT	CASSVEGTGLGTEAFF
TRBV6-1	-	TRBJ2-2	-	TGTGCCAGCAGTGAAGCGAGCGGCGGCACCGGGGAGCTGTTTTTT	CASSEASGGTGELFF
TRBV18	-	TRBJ2-7	-	TGTGCCAGCTCACCAGGGGTAGACAGCTACGAGCAGTACTTC	CASSPGVDSYEQYF
TRBV9	-	TRBJ1-1	-	TGTGCCAGCAGCGTTGTATCGGGGAACACTGAAGCTTTCTTT	CASSVVSGNTEAFF
TRBV7-3	-	TRBJ2-2	-	TGTGCCAGCAGCCCAACCCAGGGGTGGGTCGGGGAGCTGTTTTTT	CASSPTQGWVGELFF
TRBV6-6	-	TRBJ1-1	-	TGTGCCACCAAAGGCGACAGGAGTTTGAACACTGAAGCTTTCTTT	CATKGDRSLNTEAFF
TRBV10-1	-	TRBJ2-1	-	TGCGCCAGCAGTGACCGTCGGTCGGGAAGCTCCTACAATGAGCAGTTCTTC	CASSDRRSGSSYNEQFF